The 3 T cell receptor beta chains in this list originate from one sample, sequenced in a study of blood T cell repertoires in COVID-19. Repertoires were generated with immunoSEQ multiplex PCR, while TCRdb's copy carries only in-frame clones and drops some. Seen here are a few hundred thousand clones, 85% to 90% observed once, and the top ten hold about 10%. Sequencing was carried out using PBMCs or T cells enriched from blood (not recorded which). The source is a woman between 18 and 29 years old who had recovered from COVID-19.

This chain uses TRBV6-5 with TRBJ2-3; TRBD2 is a possible D gene (5 bases). There are 13 residues in the CDR3. Germline V gene data show CDR1 as MNHEY and CDR2 as SVGAGI. The V end was cut by 6 bases, the J end by 1 base, with 8 bases between. The CDR3 loop reads CASSGLGTDTQYF. CDR3 coding DNA: TGTGCCAGCAGCGGACTGGGCACAGATACGCAGTATTTT.

This clone was seen a single time. This rearrangement joins TRBV6-2 or TRBV6-3 to TRBJ2-7, with TRBD2 matching over 13 bases. V shed 2 bases, J shed 3 bases, and the junction held 7 bases outside the gene matches. Germline V gene data show CDR1 as MNHEY and CDR2 as SVGEGT. CDR3 size: 17 residues. The CDR3 here is CASSYPTWTSGGYEQYF. DNA of the CDR3: TGTGCCAGCAGTTACCCGACGTGGACTAGCGGGGGCTACGAGCAGTACTTC.

The rearrangement links TRBV13 to TRBJ2-1; 8 bases match TRBD1. The junction had 13 bases not matched to a gene; V was cut back by 4 bases and J by 8 bases. CDR1 and CDR2 (germline): PRHDT, FYEKMQ (reference sequence). The length of the CDR3 is 16 residues. The CDR3 sequence: CASSSSPTGGGDEQFF. The CDR3 DNA follows: TGTGCCAGCAGCTCTAGCCCCACAGGGGGTGGCGATGAGCAGTTCTTC.